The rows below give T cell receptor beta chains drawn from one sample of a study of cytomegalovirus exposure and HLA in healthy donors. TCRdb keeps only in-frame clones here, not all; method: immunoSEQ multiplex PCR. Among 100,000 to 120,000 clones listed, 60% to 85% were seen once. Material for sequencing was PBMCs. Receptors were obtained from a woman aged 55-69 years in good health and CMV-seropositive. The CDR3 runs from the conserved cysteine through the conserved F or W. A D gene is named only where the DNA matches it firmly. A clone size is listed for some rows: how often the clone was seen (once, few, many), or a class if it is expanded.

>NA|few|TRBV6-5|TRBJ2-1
CASSWAGRSNEQFF
TGTGCCAGCAGTTGGGCGGGAAGAAGCAATGAGCAGTTCTTC
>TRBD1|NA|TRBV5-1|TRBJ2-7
CASSSTGTGVEQYF
TGCGCCAGCAGCTCGACCGGGACAGGGGTCGAGCAGTACTTC
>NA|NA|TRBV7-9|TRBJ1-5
CASSSQGLGNQPQHF
TGTGCCAGCAGCTCTCAGGGGCTTGGCAATCAGCCCCAGCATTTT
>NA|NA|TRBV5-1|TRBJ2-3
CASSAQGRTDTQYF
TGCGCCAGCAGCGCCCAGGGGCGCACAGATACGCAGTATTTT
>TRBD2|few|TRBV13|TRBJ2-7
CASSERTSGFSYEQYF
TGTGCCAGCAGCGAGAGGACTAGCGGGTTCTCCTACGAGCAGTACTTC
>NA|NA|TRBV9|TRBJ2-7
CASSVGEVASYEQYF
TGTGCCAGCAGCGTAGGTGAGGTAGCTTCTTACGAGCAGTACTTC
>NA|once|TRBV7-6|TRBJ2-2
CASTPRGVRDTGELFF
TGTGCCAGCACCCCCAGGGGGGTACGGGACACCGGGGAGCTGTTTTTT
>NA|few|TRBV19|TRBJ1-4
CASSTGEFNEKLFF
TGTGCCAGTAGTACGGGGGAGTTTAATGAAAAACTGTTTTTT
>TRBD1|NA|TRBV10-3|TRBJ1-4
CAISGRQGGNEKLLF
TGTGCCATCAGTGGGCGACAGGGAGGTAATGAAAAACTGCTTTTT
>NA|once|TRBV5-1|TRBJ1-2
CASSLEDTGYGYTF
TGCGCCAGCAGCTTGGAAGACACCGGCTATGGCTACACCTTC
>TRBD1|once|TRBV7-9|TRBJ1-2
CASSRETTGLGGYTF
TGTGCCAGCAGCCGTGAAACGACAGGGCTCGGTGGCTACACCTTC